These T cell receptor beta chains were read from a single sample in a study of shared clonotypes between healthy human individuals. Sequenced by immunoSEQ multiplex PCR; TCRdb stores in-frame clones only, minus some. The sample contains about 2.4 million clones, 93% of which appear only once. Sequencing was carried out using naive CD4+ T cells from PBMCs. These receptors were obtained from a man aged 18 to 29 in good health. Some clones in this sample may be carry-over from other donors' samples. Each CDR3 is given with its conserved first and last residue. The D gene is left open where the match is weak. Only some rows state a clone size, as once, few, many or a class for expanded clones.

J	size	V	D	DNA	CDR3
TRBJ2-7	once	TRBV5-1	TRBD2	TGCGCCAGCAGCCCCAATCTAGCGGGAGGGCCCTACGACGAGCAGTACTTC	CASSPNLAGGPYDEQYF
TRBJ2-3	-	TRBV5-1	TRBD2	TGCGCCAGCAGCCCGGGACTAGCGGGAGTTGCGGCAGATACGCAGTATTTT	CASSPGLAGVAADTQYF
TRBJ1-1	-	TRBV28	-	TGTGCCAGCAGTTCCGGGACACAGAACACTGAAGCTTTCTTT	CASSSGTQNTEAFF
TRBJ1-2	-	TRBV19	-	TGTGCCAGTAGTTTGGGGGGCTTGGGAGGCTACACCTTC	CASSLGGLGGYTF
TRBJ2-7	-	TRBV28	-	TGTGCCAGCAGGTCCCCAGGGTGGTCCTACGAGCAGTACTTC	CASRSPGWSYEQYF
TRBJ2-5	-	TRBV10-2	-	TGCGCCAGCACCAGGACGGAGTACCAAGAGACCCAGTACTTC	CASTRTEYQETQYF
TRBJ2-6	-	TRBV5-1	-	TGCGCCAGCAGCTTGGGGGCCACGAGGACCGGGGCCAACGTCCTGACTTTC	CASSLGATRTGANVLTF
TRBJ2-1	-	TRBV4-2	TRBD2	TGTGCCAGCAGCCAAGATGGGGCTAGCGGGAGATACAATGAGCAGTTCTTC	CASSQDGASGRYNEQFF
TRBJ1-2	-	TRBV7-3	TRBD1	TGTGCCAGCAGCCCACAGGGGGCGCACGGCTACACCTTC	CASSPQGAHGYTF
TRBJ1-3	-	TRBV5-6	-	TGTGCCAGCAGCTTGAGGGGGACGTCCTCTGGAAACACCATATATTTT	CASSLRGTSSGNTIYF
TRBJ1-1	-	TRBV7-9	-	TGTGCCAGCAGCGTTCGACAGGTGAACACTGAAGCTTTCTTT	CASSVRQVNTEAFF
TRBJ1-4	-	TRBV28	-	TGTGCCAGCAGGTCAGGGAAACTGTTTTTT	CASRSGKLFF
TRBJ2-1	once	TRBV14	TRBD2	TGTGCCAGCAGCCCCCATCCGGGACTAGCGGGAGGAGGCTCCTACAATGAGCAGTTCTTC	CASSPHPGLAGGGSYNEQFF
TRBJ2-3	-	TRBV5-1	-	TGCGCCAGCAGCTTGTCGGCGGACCCTAGCACAGATACGCAGTATTTT	CASSLSADPSTDTQYF
TRBJ2-7	-	TRBV5-1	-	TGCGCCAGCTCAGAATACAGGGTTCTTACCTACGAGCAGTACTTC	CASSEYRVLTYEQYF
TRBJ1-5	-	TRBV21-1	-	TGTGCCAGCAGCAAAGCGCTAAGTGGGCAGGCGGCGGGTCAGCCCCAGCATTTT	CASSKALSGQAAGQPQHF
TRBJ1-2	-	TRBV27	-	TGTGCCAGTTTCGCGGCGGGGGGCTATGGCTACACCTTC	CASFAAGGYGYTF
TRBJ2-7	-	TRBV4-1	TRBD1	TGCGCCAGCAGCCAACACAAAGGACAGGAGCCCTACGAGCAGTACTTC	CASSQHKGQEPYEQYF
TRBJ2-1	-	TRBV29-1	-	TGCAGCGTCCATCCCAAATTGTACAATGAGCAGTTCTTC	CSVHPKLYNEQFF
TRBJ2-4	-	TRBV18	-	TGTGCCAGCTCAGCGAGGTGGGACAAAAACATTCAGTACTTC	CASSARWDKNIQYF
TRBJ2-1	-	TRBV9	-	TGTGCCAGCAGCGTGGATGGCGGGACCTCCTACAATGAGCAGTTCTTC	CASSVDGGTSYNEQFF
TRBJ1-5	-	TRBV7-8	-	TGTGCCAGCAGCTTAGCGGGCAGTCCTATGTATCCCCAGCATTTT	CASSLAGSPMYPQHF
TRBJ1-1	-	TRBV4-2	TRBD1	TGTGCCAGCAGCGGGACAGTTACTGAAGCTTTCTTT	CASSGTVTEAFF
TRBJ2-5	once	TRBV11-2	-	TGTGCCAGCAGCACCCCACGCCAGTACTTC	CASSTPRQYF
TRBJ2-7	few	TRBV2	-	TGTGCCAGCAGCAAGAAGGGGATCGGGCCCTACGAGCAGTACTTC	CASSKKGIGPYEQYF
TRBJ2-7	-	TRBV5-1	-	TGCGCCAGCAGCTTGGAAGGCAGCTACGAGCAGTACTTC	CASSLEGSYEQYF
TRBJ2-2	-	TRBV27	-	TGTGCCAGCAGTCCAAATTGGGGGGCCGGGGAGCTGTTTTTT	CASSPNWGAGELFF
TRBJ1-4	-	TRBV4-3	TRBD1	TGCGCCAGCAGCCAAGTGCCGGGACAGGGGAATGAAAAACTGTTTTTT	CASSQVPGQGNEKLFF
TRBJ2-1	-	TRBV7-3	TRBD2	TGTGCCAGCAGCTTACAACTAGCGGGCTACAATGAGCAGTTCTTC	CASSLQLAGYNEQFF
TRBJ2-2	-	TRBV18	TRBD1	TGTGCCAGCTCACCACAGGGGGCCCTCGGCACCGGGGAGCTGTTTTTT	CASSPQGALGTGELFF
TRBJ2-1	-	TRBV7-9	TRBD2	TGTGCCAGCAGCCCCCCGGGACTAGAGAAGGATGAGCAGTTCTTC	CASSPPGLEKDEQFF
TRBJ1-1	-	TRBV4-1	-	TGCGCCAGCAGCCACACTATAATCGGGGGGACTGAAGCTTTCTTT	CASSHTIIGGTEAFF
TRBJ1-5	-	TRBV5-1	-	TGCGCCAGCAGCCGAGGGGATCTCAATCAGCCCCAGCATTTT	CASSRGDLNQPQHF
TRBJ1-5	-	TRBV5-1	TRBD1	TGCGCCAGCAGCCCCGGGACAGGTGATAGCAATCAGCCCCAGCATTTT	CASSPGTGDSNQPQHF
TRBJ2-3	once	TRBV5-1	-	TGCGCCAGCAGCCCTAGTACAGGGTTCGGAGATACGCAGTATTTT	CASSPSTGFGDTQYF
TRBJ2-7	-	TRBV7-9	TRBD2	TGTGCCAGCAGCCCAATGGGGGGGGAAATGGCCTACGAGCAGTACTTC	CASSPMGGEMAYEQYF
TRBJ1-5	-	TRBV27	-	TGTGCCAGCAGTCCCCTATGGGGGGAGAGTCAGCCCCAGCATTTT	CASSPLWGESQPQHF
TRBJ2-5	-	TRBV5-6	-	TGTGCCAGCAGCTTCCGGGACCCCTGGGGAGAGACCCAGTACTTC	CASSFRDPWGETQYF